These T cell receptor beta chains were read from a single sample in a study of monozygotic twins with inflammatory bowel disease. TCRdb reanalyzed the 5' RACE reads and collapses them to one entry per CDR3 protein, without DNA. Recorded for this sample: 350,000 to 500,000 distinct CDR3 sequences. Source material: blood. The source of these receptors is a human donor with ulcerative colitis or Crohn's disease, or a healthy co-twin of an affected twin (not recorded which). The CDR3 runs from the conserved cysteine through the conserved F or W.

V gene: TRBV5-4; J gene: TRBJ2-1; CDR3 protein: CASSLGGTLRVEQFF
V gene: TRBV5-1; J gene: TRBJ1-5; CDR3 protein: CASSLEIGKPQHF
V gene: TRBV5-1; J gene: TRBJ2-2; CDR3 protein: CASSLAVRRATGELFF
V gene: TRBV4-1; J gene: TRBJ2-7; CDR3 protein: CADYRGQEGEQYF
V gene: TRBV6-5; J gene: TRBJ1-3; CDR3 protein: CASQGQGNTIYF
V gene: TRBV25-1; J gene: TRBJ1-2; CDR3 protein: CASSVGGRGSHYGYTF
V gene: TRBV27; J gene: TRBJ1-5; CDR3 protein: CASSPEHNQPQHF
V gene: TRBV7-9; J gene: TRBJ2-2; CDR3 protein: CASRRGRTSTGELFF
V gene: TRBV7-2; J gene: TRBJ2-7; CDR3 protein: CASSLSYYEQYF
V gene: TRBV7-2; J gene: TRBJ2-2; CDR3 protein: CASSLAPGVVTGELFF
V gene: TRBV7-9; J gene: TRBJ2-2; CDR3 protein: CASSFGGSAGELFF
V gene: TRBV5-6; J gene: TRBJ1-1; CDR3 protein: CASSLTNRDWYTEAFF
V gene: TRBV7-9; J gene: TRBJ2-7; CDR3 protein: CASSRGRDPTYEQYF
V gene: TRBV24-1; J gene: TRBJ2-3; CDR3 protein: CATSDFVAGEGDTQYF
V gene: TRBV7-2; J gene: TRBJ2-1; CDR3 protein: CASSLRLAGASSYNEQFF
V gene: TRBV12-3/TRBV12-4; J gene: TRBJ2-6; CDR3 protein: CASRSGANVLTF
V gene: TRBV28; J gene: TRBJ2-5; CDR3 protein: CASSPTYQETQYF
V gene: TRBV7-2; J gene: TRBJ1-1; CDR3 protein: CASSLERRGNTEAFF
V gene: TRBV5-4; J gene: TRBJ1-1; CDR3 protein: CASATGNTEAFF
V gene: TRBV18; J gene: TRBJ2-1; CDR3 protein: CASSPLKTSDRFTNEQFF
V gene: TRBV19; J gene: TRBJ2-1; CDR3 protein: CASSGAGTSASNEQFF
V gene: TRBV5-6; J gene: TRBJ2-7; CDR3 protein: CASTKTYTLYEQYF
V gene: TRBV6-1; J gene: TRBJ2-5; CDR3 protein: CASGWKLQETQYF
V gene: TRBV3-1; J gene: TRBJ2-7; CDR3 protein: CASSRTGAVYEQYF
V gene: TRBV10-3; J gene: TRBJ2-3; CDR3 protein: CAISEFAGTDTQYF
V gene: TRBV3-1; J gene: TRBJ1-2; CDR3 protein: CASSQDPGLSRGANYGYTF
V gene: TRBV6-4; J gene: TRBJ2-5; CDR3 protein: CASSPATGLGGETQYF
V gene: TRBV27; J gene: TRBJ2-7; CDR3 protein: CASSFNSGPSYEQYF
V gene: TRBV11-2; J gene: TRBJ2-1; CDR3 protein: CASSWYLGEISSYNEQFF
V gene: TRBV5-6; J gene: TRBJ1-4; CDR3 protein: CASSLAGGRNEKLFF
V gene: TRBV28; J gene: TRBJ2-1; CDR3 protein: CASSRGTSRYNEQFF
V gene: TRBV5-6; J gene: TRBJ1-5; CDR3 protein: CASSLGQGAYQPQHF
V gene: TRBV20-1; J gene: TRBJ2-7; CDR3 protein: CSAQQGAIYEQYF
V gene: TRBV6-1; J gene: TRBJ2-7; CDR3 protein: CASSPWDRGSYEQYF
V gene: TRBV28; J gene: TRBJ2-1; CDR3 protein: CASSPPQLAGGHNEQFF
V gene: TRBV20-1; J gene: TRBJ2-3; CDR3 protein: CSARKPAGGGPTDTQYF
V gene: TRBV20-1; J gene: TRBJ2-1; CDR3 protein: CSAFPGTSGRNEQFF
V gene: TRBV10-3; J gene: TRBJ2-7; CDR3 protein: CAISVGTGVYEQYF
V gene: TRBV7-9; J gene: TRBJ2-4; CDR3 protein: CASSPPTSGVKNIQYF
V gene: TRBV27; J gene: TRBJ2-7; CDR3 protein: CASSLYGDRFSYEQYF
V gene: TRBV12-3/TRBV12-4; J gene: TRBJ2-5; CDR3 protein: CASSLSGVIIGTQYF